The clone carrying this T cell receptor beta chain occurred a few times. Its antigen is undetermined. These data belong to a study of T-cell reconstitution after alpha-beta-depleted transplantation in children. The library targeted TCRbeta and was prepared with unique molecular identifiers. TCRdb fed the PCR reads into MiXCR, producing one record per CDR3 protein. The profile shows approximately 190,000 distinct CDR3 sequences, around 8.4% of them singletons. General study findings and limits: It was surviving recipient T cells and thymic progenitors that gave some patients high TCRbeta diversity at day 60. Once a year had passed after transplant, T-cell counts and diversity came mostly from newly produced T cells. The study reportedly traced alpha-beta T cells about two months after transplant to several hundred expanded graft clones.

Sequencing used PBMCs, mostly from graft donor cells, obtained 360 days after TCRalphabeta/CD19-depleted stem cell transplant. This TCR came from a male patient aged 2-15 years who had a stem cell transplant for acute myeloid leukemia, so the T cells may come from the graft donor.

The CDR3 DNA follows: TGTGCCAGCAGCTTACATGGACAGGGGGCGACGACGTACGAGCAGTACTTC. Translating gives CASSLHGQGATTYEQYF. The rearrangement links TRBV7-6 to TRBJ2-7, with 11 bases identical to TRBD1. The length of the CDR3 is 17 residues. Looked up from germline, CDR1 is SGHVS and CDR2 is FNYEAQ. The V segment lost 2 bases and the J segment 4 bases; nucleotides outside the gene matches: 10.